These T cell receptor beta chains were read from a single sample in a study of blood T cells in healthy people across ages. MiXCR was run by TCRdb on the 5' RACE reads, yielding one entry per CDR3 protein. This sample has about 800,000 distinct CDR3 sequences, with about 25% found just once. The same sample was also used in a study of T cells of mothers and their children.

The sample was blood. Receptors were obtained from a boy aged 10-17 years in good health. CDR3s include the opening cysteine and the closing phenylalanine or tryptophan. The order of the fields is V gene, D gene, J gene, clone size, CDR3 DNA, CDR3 protein. A D gene is named only where the DNA matches it firmly. The listing skips clone size in some rows; elsewhere it reads once, few, many or a size class.

>TRBV2|NA|TRBJ2-6|NA
TGTGCCAGCAGTGAAGCTCGGTTCGCTGGGGCCAACGTCCTGACTTTC
CASSEARFAGANVLTF
>TRBV12-3/TRBV12-4|NA|TRBJ2-4|few
TGTGCCAGCAAACAGGGTAAAGCCAAAAACATTCAGTACTTC
CASKQGKAKNIQYF
>TRBV18|TRBD1|TRBJ2-3|few
TGTGCCAGCTCACCACTAGGGACAGCCCGCACAGATACGCAGTATTTT
CASSPLGTARTDTQYF
>TRBV7-9|NA|TRBJ2-5|NA
TGTGCCAGCAGCTTACTGATAGAAGAGACCCAGTACTTC
CASSLLIEETQYF
>TRBV20-1|TRBD1|TRBJ2-5|NA
TGCAGTGCCAGGGACAGGGTTCAAGAGACCCAGTACTTC
CSARDRVQETQYF
>TRBV14|NA|TRBJ2-1|few
TGTGCCAGCAGCCTCAGGTCCGCCGTCTCCAATGAGCAGTTCTTC
CASSLRSAVSNEQFF
>TRBV28|TRBD1|TRBJ2-1|NA
TGTGCCACCAGATCCGGACAGGGGAAGACCTCCTACAATGAGCAGTTCTTC
CATRSGQGKTSYNEQFF
>TRBV15|NA|TRBJ2-7|few
TGTGCCACCAGCGAGCGAGTTTCTAACTACGAGCAGTACTTC
CATSERVSNYEQYF
>TRBV21-1|NA|TRBJ2-7|few
TGTGCCAGCAGCACCCGGGACACCTCCTACGAGCAGTACTTC
CASSTRDTSYEQYF
>TRBV7-9|TRBD2|TRBJ2-7|few
TGTGCCAGCAGCTTAGAGTCCGGGGGGGCGATCTACGAGCAGTACTTC
CASSLESGGAIYEQYF
>TRBV18|NA|TRBJ2-5|NA
TGTGCCAGCTCACCAGCCCTGGGTAACCAAGAGACCCAGTACTTC
CASSPALGNQETQYF
>TRBV7-9|NA|TRBJ2-1|NA
TGTGCCAGCAGCTTTGACGGACTGCCGGCGGGTGAGCAGTTCTTC
CASSFDGLPAGEQFF
>TRBV20-1|NA|TRBJ2-1|NA
TGCAGTGCTAGGAGGGGGACTTCCCCTGAGCAGTTCTTC
CSARRGTSPEQFF
>TRBV5-1|NA|TRBJ2-1|few
TGCGCCAGCAGCTTGGAGGCGTGGATCAATACGGATGAGCAGTTCTTC
CASSLEAWINTDEQFF
>TRBV28|NA|TRBJ2-2|NA
TGTGCCAGCAGTCAAACCGGGACCGCCAACACCGGGGAGCTGTTTTTT
CASSQTGTANTGELFF
>TRBV7-9|TRBD1|TRBJ1-1|NA
TGTGCCAGCAGCAAAGGACGGGGGACAGCCACTGAAGCTTTCTTT
CASSKGRGTATEAFF
>TRBV9|NA|TRBJ2-7|few
TGTGCCAGCAGTTTTGACATACAGGACGAGCAGTACTTC
CASSFDIQDEQYF
>TRBV6-6|TRBD1|TRBJ2-1|NA
TGTGCCAGCAGCCAAGCTGTGGGACAGGGGGCCAATGAGCAGTTCTTC
CASSQAVGQGANEQFF
>TRBV6-5|NA|TRBJ1-2|few
TGTGCCAGCAGGCCCAGGGCCTATGGCTACACCTTC
CASRPRAYGYTF
>TRBV4-1|NA|TRBJ2-7|few
TGCGCCAGCAGCCAAGGAGGCGGGACCGCCTACGAGCAGTACTTC
CASSQGGGTAYEQYF
>TRBV24-1|NA|TRBJ1-2|once
TGTGCCACCAGAAACTCAGGGGAGGATGGCTACACCTTC
CATRNSGEDGYTF
>TRBV27|NA|TRBJ2-1|NA
TGTGCCAGCCGACAAAGCGGAACCTACAATGAGCAGTTCTTC
CASRQSGTYNEQFF
>TRBV5-1|NA|TRBJ2-7|NA
TGCGCCAGCAGCTTGGGGACAGAAGACGAGCAGTACTTC
CASSLGTEDEQYF
>TRBV6-2/TRBV6-3|TRBD1|TRBJ2-1|NA
TGTGCCAGCAGGCAGACCGGGACAGGGGGCAATGAGCAGTTCTTC
CASRQTGTGGNEQFF
>TRBV27|TRBD1|TRBJ1-6|NA
TGTGCCAGCAAAGGGGGCAATAATTCACCCCTCCACTTT
CASKGGNNSPLHF
>TRBV12-3/TRBV12-4|NA|TRBJ1-2|NA
TGTGCCAGCACCAAACAGGAGTTCTATGGCTACACCTTC
CASTKQEFYGYTF
>TRBV29-1|TRBD1|TRBJ2-5|few
TGCAGCGTCCCTGCGGGCAGGGGGCTTCAAGAGACCCAGTACTTC
CSVPAGRGLQETQYF
>TRBV5-1|NA|TRBJ2-4|few
TGCGCCAGCAGCTTGGCCGCTACAGCGGACATTCAGTACTTC
CASSLAATADIQYF